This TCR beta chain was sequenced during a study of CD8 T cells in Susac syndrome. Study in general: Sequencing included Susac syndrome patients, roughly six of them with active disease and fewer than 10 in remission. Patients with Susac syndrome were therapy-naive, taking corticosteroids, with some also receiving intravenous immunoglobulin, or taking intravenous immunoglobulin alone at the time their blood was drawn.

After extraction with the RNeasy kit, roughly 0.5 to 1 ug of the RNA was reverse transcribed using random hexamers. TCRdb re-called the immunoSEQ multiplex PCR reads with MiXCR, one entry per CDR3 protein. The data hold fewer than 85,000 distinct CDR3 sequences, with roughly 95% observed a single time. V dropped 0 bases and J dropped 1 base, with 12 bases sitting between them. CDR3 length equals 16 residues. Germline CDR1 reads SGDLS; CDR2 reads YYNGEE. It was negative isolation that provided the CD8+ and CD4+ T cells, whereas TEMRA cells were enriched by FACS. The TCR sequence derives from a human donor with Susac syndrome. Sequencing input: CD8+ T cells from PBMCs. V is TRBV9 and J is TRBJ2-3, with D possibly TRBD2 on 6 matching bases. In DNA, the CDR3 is TGTGCCAGCAGCGTAGACGGGGGTTACCGCACAGATACGCAGTATTTT. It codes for CASSVDGGYRTDTQYF.